The 27 T cell receptor beta chains listed next were all sequenced from one sample in a study of blood T cell repertoires in COVID-19. Method: immunoSEQ multiplex PCR; TCRdb's copy keeps in-frame clones and lacks some. The sample includes hundreds of thousands of clones, just under 90% seen only once; the top ten take 5.5% to 7.5%. The specimen sequenced was peripheral blood. These receptors all stem from a man aged 55 to 70 who had recovered from COVID-19.

The rearrangement uses TRBV6-1 and TRBJ1-4; unclear D gene. V lost 0 bases, J lost 5 bases, and 13 bases lay in between. Germline CDR1 and CDR2: MNHNS and SASEGT. CDR3 length: 16 residues. The DNA for the CDR3 is TGTGCCAGCAGTGAAGCGGTTCCTCGGGTGAATGAAAAACTGTTTTTT. Translation gives CASSEAVPRVNEKLFF.

The chain employs TRBV24-1 and TRBJ2-5; D may be TRBD2 (6 bases). The CDR3 is 13 amino acids. Germline-derived CDR1 and CDR2 are KGHDR and SFDVKD. Trimming pared 6 bases from V and 1 base from J, leaving 8 bases between. CDR3 sequence (DNA): TGTGCCACCAGTTCCGGGGGCCAAGAGACCCAGTACTTC. It specifies CATSSGGQETQYF.

This sequence joins TRBV4-3 and TRBJ1-2; TRBD1 agrees at 8 bases. This CDR3 has 17 residues. The V and J ends lost 0 bases and 7 bases, in that order; junction bases with no gene match: 13. Germline assignment: CDR1 LGHNA and CDR2 YSLEER. The CDR3, as DNA: TGCGCCAGCAGCCAAGATCAGTGGGCAGGGGGCAGCTCTGGCTACACCTTC. Translating gives CASSQDQWAGGSSGYTF.

This clone has a single count. The chain uses TRBV19 and TRBJ2-7; D call uncertain. V lost 2 bases and J 0 bases, leaving 14 bases between the germline ends. The germline V gene has CDR1 LNHDA and CDR2 SQIVND (reference sequence). There are 16 residues in the CDR3. CDR3 coding DNA: TGTGCCAGTAGTATAATGGGCAGTTCAAGCTCCTACGAGCAGTACTTC. Protein: CASSIMGSSSSYEQYF. Variable domain in full (rest from reference TRBV19 and TRBJ2-7): DGGITQSPKYLFRKEGQNVTLSCEQNLNHDAMYWYRQDPGQGLRLIYYSQIVNDFQKGDIAEGYSVSREKKESFPLTVTSAQKNPTAFYLCASSIMGSSSSYEQYFGPGTRLTVT.

J is TRBJ1-5 and V is TRBV6-1; no definite D call. The CDR3 spans 15 residues. Germline V gives CDR1 MNHNS, CDR2 SASEGT. Trimming shortened V by 0 bases and J by 0 bases, and 6 bases separated the two germline ends. The CDR3 coding sequence is TGTGCCAGCAGTGAAGCAGACATTAGCAATCAGCCCCAGCATTTT. This encodes CASSEADISNQPQHF.

The chain employs TRBV5-4 and TRBJ2-2; no clear D gene. The germline V gene encodes CDR1 SGHNT and CDR2 YYREEE (reference sequence). The CDR3 loop spans 14 amino acids. V gave up 0 bases and J gave up 1 base, with 4 bases separating them. The DNA of the CDR3 is TGTGCCAGCAGCTTGGCAGAGAACACCGGGGAGCTGTTTTTT. Translation gives CASSLAENTGELFF.

The chain carries TRBV9 and TRBJ2-3, with D perhaps TRBD2 (6 bases). The germline gives CDR1 SGDLS, CDR2 YYNGEE. There are 16 residues in the CDR3. The V and J ends lost 4 bases and 1 base respectively, with 16 bases between them. The CDR3 DNA reads as TGTGCCAGCAGCTCCCTGGGACTGCGAGGCACAGATACGCAGTATTTT. It encodes CASSSLGLRGTDTQYF.

V usage is TRBV7-2 and J usage is TRBJ1-1; 8 bases line up with TRBD1. This CDR3 region has 13 residues. Trimming cost V 2 bases and J 11 bases; bases outside gene matches: 7. The germline gives CDR1 SGHTA, CDR2 FQGNSA. CDR3 DNA sequence: TGTGCCAGCAGCTTATATTCGGACAGGGTGGCTTTCTTT. It translates to CASSLYSDRVAFF.

The chain employs TRBV10-2 and TRBJ1-3, with a weak D call TRBD1 (6 bases). The CDR3 consists of 16 residues. V was pared by 6 bases and J by 0 bases, with 15 bases between. Germline CDR1 is WSHSY and CDR2 is SAAADI. The CDR3 coding sequence is TGCGCCAGCAGGCCGGGACATGCGAACTCTGGAAACACCATATATTTT. Protein product: CASRPGHANSGNTIYF.

V gene TRBV5-1 combines with J gene TRBJ2-4, with TRBD1 matching 11 bases. The CDR3 spans 18 residues. V gave up 4 bases and J gave up 4 bases; unmatched junction bases: 13. Germline loops: CDR1 SGHRS, CDR2 YFSETQ. CDR3 nucleotides: TGCGCCAGCAGCCCGGACAGGGGGCAAAAGGCGTCAAAAAACATTCAGTACTTC. Its protein product is CASSPDRGQKASKNIQYF.

The chain links TRBV11-2 to TRBJ2-1; TRBD1 matches 9 bases. CDR3 length: 14 residues. Germline trimming cut 4 bases from V and 10 bases from J; bases unmatched to any gene: 8. Germline values: CDR1 SGHAT, CDR2 FQNNGV. CDR3 protein: CASSSDRGDREQFF. DNA of the CDR3: TGTGCCAGCAGCTCCGACAGGGGGGATCGGGAGCAGTTCTTC.

This chain joins TRBV5-1 and TRBJ2-5, with D perhaps TRBD2 (6 bases). Germline CDR1 reads SGHRS; CDR2 reads YFSETQ. Trimming took off 2 bases at V and 3 bases at J, with 11 bases between the two ends. The CDR3 spans 14 residues. The DNA for the CDR3 is TGCGCCAGCAGCTTCCAGGGAGGAAAAGAGACCCAGTACTTC. Protein: CASSFQGGKETQYF.

This sequence joins TRBV5-1 and TRBJ2-7; D is possibly TRBD2 (6 bases). This CDR3 is built from 14 residues. Germline V gene sequence: CDR1 SGHRS, CDR2 YFSETQ. V lost 2 bases, J lost 4 bases, and 13 bases lay in between. In DNA, the CDR3 is TGCGCCAGCAGCTTATCCGGGACTCCTTACGAGCAGTACTTC. Encoded protein: CASSLSGTPYEQYF.

This chain joins TRBV6-5 and TRBJ1-2, with a tentative D call TRBD1 (5 bases). Germline values: CDR1 MNHEY, CDR2 SVGAGI. This CDR3 is built from 14 residues. Trimming took 6 bases from V and 8 from J, leaving 19 bases between them. CDR3 protein: CASSLGWGATGYTF. The CDR3 bases are TGTGCCAGCAGCCTAGGGTGGGGCGCGACAGGCTACACCTTC.

The chain employs TRBV24-1 and TRBJ1-2; D call uncertain. Trimming left V 3 bases short and J 4 bases short, with 8 bases between. Germline V gene sequence: CDR1 KGHDR, CDR2 SFDVKD. CDR3 length equals 13 residues. CDR3 coding DNA: TGTGCCACCAGTGATGATACAGTCTATGGCTACACCTTC. It yields the protein CATSDDTVYGYTF.

V is TRBV6-5 and J is TRBJ1-2, with 9 bases aligning to TRBD1. V shed 0 bases, J shed 4 bases, and the junction held 3 bases outside the gene matches. CDR1 and CDR2 (germline): MNHEY, SVGAGI. The CDR3 is 15 amino acids. The CDR3 coding sequence is TGTGCCAGCAGTTACTCGGGACAGGGTGGCTATGGCTACACCTTC. Translating gives CASSYSGQGGYGYTF.

The V call is TRBV11-2, the J call TRBJ1-1; D might be TRBD1 (5 bases). From germline, CDR1 is SGHAT and CDR2 FQNNGV. The CDR3 has 16 residues. The germline V and J ends were trimmed by 4 bases and 6 bases, with 21 bases remaining between them. The CDR3 region is CASSSAHGGGQSEAFF. The CDR3 DNA reads TGTGCCAGCAGCTCGGCCCATGGCGGGGGTCAGTCTGAAGCTTTCTTT.

The chain recombines TRBV7-9 with TRBJ2-7, with D possibly matching TRBD2 (5 bases). There are 14 residues in the CDR3. Germline V gene lookup returns CDR1 SEHNR and CDR2 FQNEAQ (reference sequence). Trimming cost V 0 bases and J 0 bases, with 6 bases left between them. CDR3 DNA: TGTGCCAGCAGCTTAGCCGGACTCTCCTACGAGCAGTACTTC. This encodes CASSLAGLSYEQYF.

The rearrangement links TRBV4-2 to TRBJ1-2, with D uncertain. V lost 0 bases to trimming and J lost 4 bases, with 9 bases between them. CDR1 is LGHNA, CDR2 YNFKEQ, per germline. The CDR3 spans 14 residues. The CDR3 protein is CASSQELGSYGYTF. The DNA for the CDR3 is TGTGCCAGCAGCCAAGAGTTAGGGAGCTATGGCTACACCTTC.

V gene TRBV7-8 combines with J gene TRBJ2-1; 7 bases line up with TRBD1. Per germline, CDR1 SGHVS and CDR2 FQNEAQ. This CDR3 has 12 residues. J was trimmed by 9 bases and V by 4 bases; bases with no gene match: 3. The CDR3, as DNA: TGTGCCAGCAGCTCCAACAGGGGTGAGCAGTTCTTC. Its translation is CASSSNRGEQFF.

V gene TRBV4-2 combines with J gene TRBJ2-1; TRBD2 matches 7 bases. The CDR3 has 15 amino acids. J was trimmed by 8 bases and V by 1 base; bases with no gene match: 8. Germline assignment: CDR1 LGHNA and CDR2 YNFKEQ. Written as DNA, the CDR3 is TGTGCCAGCAGCCAAGGGACTAGTAGATGGGATGAGCAGTTCTTC. It specifies CASSQGTSRWDEQFF.

This clone showed up just once. The V and J genes are TRBV4-3 and TRBJ2-2; 8 bases match TRBD2. V shed 1 base, J shed 0 bases, and the junction held 1 base outside the gene matches. CDR3 length equals 16 residues. The germline V gene encodes CDR1 LGHNA and CDR2 YSLEER. This CDR3 reads CASSQAGLANTGELFF. CDR3 coding DNA: TGCGCCAGCAGCCAAGCGGGACTAGCGAACACCGGGGAGCTGTTTTTT.

This clone came up a few times. This chain uses TRBV28 with TRBJ1-1, with TRBD1 matching 8 bases. In germline, CDR1 is MDHEN, CDR2 SYDVKM. V lost 3 bases, J lost 7 bases, and 7 bases stayed unmatched. The length of the CDR3 is 14 residues. The CDR3 sequence is CASSLPGGRIEAFF. CDR3 coding DNA: TGTGCCAGCAGTTTGCCAGGGGGCAGGATTGAAGCTTTCTTT.

The chain has TRBV27 and TRBJ1-2, with a weak D call TRBD1 (5 bases). The CDR3 totals 14 residues. The V end was cut by 2 bases, the J end by 3 bases, with 10 bases between. Germline loops: CDR1 MNHEY, CDR2 SMNVEV (reference sequence). CDR3 residues: CASSLQGEDYGYTF. CDR3 coding DNA: TGTGCCAGCAGTTTACAGGGTGAGGACTATGGCTACACCTTC.

CDR3 nucleotides: TGTGCCAGCAGCCTCAGAAGAGCGGCGGGCCCCGCCAATGAGCAGTTCTTC. Translating it yields CASSLRRAAGPANEQFF. The chain employs TRBV5-4 and TRBJ2-1; weak D call: TRBD2 (5 bases). Trimming removed 4 bases from V and 6 bases from J, with 23 bases in between. CDR1 and CDR2 from the germline V gene are SGHNT and YYREEE (reference sequence). The CDR3 is 17 amino acids.

This chain's CDR3 is CASSQPDRDGGYTF. The DNA of the CDR3 is TGTGCCAGCAGCCAACCGGACAGGGACGGTGGCTACACCTTC. The rearrangement joins TRBV4-2 to TRBJ1-2, with 8 bases lining up with TRBD1. Losses at the gene ends were 2 bases for V and 7 bases for J; bases not matched to a gene: 6. The V gene's germline CDR1 is LGHNA and CDR2 YNFKEQ. The CDR3 consists of 14 residues.

The CDR3 region has the DNA TGTGCCAGCTCACTGGGACAGGCGAATAACTATGGCTACACCTTC. Protein product: CASSLGQANNYGYTF. The chain carries TRBV18 and TRBJ1-2, with TRBD1 matching 8 bases. Germline trimming cut 4 bases from V and 1 base from J; bases unmatched to any gene: 5. CDR1 and CDR2 from the germline V gene are KGHSH and LQKENI. The CDR3 is 15 amino acids.